This T cell receptor (beta chain) is from a study of blood T cell repertoires in COVID-19. At the level of the study: The study drew acute and convalescent COVID-19 samples from the United States, Italy and Spain.

The germline V gene encodes CDR1 LNHDA and CDR2 SQIVND (reference sequence). This CDR3 has 13 residues. The germline V and J ends were trimmed by 5 bases and 1 base, with 8 bases remaining between them. Libraries were prepared by immunoSEQ multiplex PCR; TCRdb keeps only in-frame clonotypes and omits some of them. The data show roughly 500,000 clones, over 75% seen once. A word on this clone: A read error is possible here, since a much larger clone lies one base away. Other DNA sequences in the sample encode the same CDR3.

The chain joins TRBV19 to TRBJ1-1; D not certain. The sequenced sample was peripheral blood. The receptor was isolated from a human donor in a cohort sampled during active COVID-19. The chain's CDR3 is CASSVRGNTEAFF. Here the CDR3 DNA reads TGTGCCAGTAGTGTCCGGGGGAACACTGAAGCTTTCTTT.